Listed here are 10 T cell receptor beta chains from one sample, sequenced in a study of T-cell memory formation after mild COVID-19. A single record per CDR3 protein comes from TCRdb applying MiXCR to the 5' RACE reads. The sample carries roughly 400,000 distinct CDR3 sequences, 20% to 25% recorded once. Sequenced sample: PBMCs or a T cell subset sorted from them (not recorded which). These receptors originate from an adult woman who had mild COVID-19 (a few samples of this study predate the infection). Cell type and time point are not known.

This clonotype was recorded many times. This chain uses TRBV28 with TRBJ2-2, with unresolved D. V was pared by 3 bases and J by 8 bases, with 4 bases between. Germline V CDR1 and CDR2: MDHEN, SYDVKM. The CDR3 covers 11 residues. The CDR3 is CASSLLGELFF. The CDR3 nucleotides read TGTGCCAGCAGTTTGTTGGGGGAGCTGTTTTTT.

The chain joins TRBV6-2 or TRBV6-3 to TRBJ2-5; maybe TRBD2 (5 bases). Germline-derived CDR1 and CDR2 are MNHEY and SVGEGT. V was cut by 7 bases and J by 4 bases, with 13 bases left in between. The CDR3 extends over 13 amino acids. CDR3 DNA sequence: TGTGCCAGCAATTGGGGTGCGGGAGAGACCCAGTACTTC. Translated, it gives CASNWGAGETQYF.

This chain joins TRBV14 and TRBJ2-2, with no clear D. Per germline, CDR1 SGHDN and CDR2 FVKESK. This CDR3 is built from 15 residues. Between the trimmed V and J ends, which lost 4 bases and 4 bases, there was a span of 13 bases. The chain's CDR3 is CASSPYYTGTGELFF. The CDR3 nucleotides read TGTGCCAGCAGCCCCTACTATACGGGCACCGGGGAGCTGTTTTTT.

This chain joins TRBV30 and TRBJ2-7, with TRBD1 identical over 8 bases. Germline V gene sequence: CDR1 GTSNPN, CDR2 SVGIG (reference sequence). The CDR3 consists of 13 residues. V was pared by 1 base and J by 2 bases, with 1 base of the junction left unmatched. Written as DNA, the CDR3 is TGTGCCTGGAGTGGACAGGGGCCCTACGAGCAGTACTTC. The encoded protein is CAWSGQGPYEQYF. The variable domain in full, completed from reference TRBV30 and TRBJ2-7, reads SQTIHQWPATLVQPVGSPLSLECTVEGTSNPNLYWYRQAAGRGLQLLFYSVGIGQISSEVPQNLSASRPQDRQFILSSKKLLLSDSGFYLCAWSGQGPYEQYFGPGTRLTVT.

The CDR3 region is CASSVAAGGKNEQFF. The CDR3 DNA sequence: TGTGCCAGCAGCGTAGCGGCGGGAGGTAAAAATGAGCAGTTCTTC. The chain links TRBV9 to TRBJ2-1; 8 bases are shared with TRBD2. The CDR3 runs 15 residues. Germline-derived CDR1 and CDR2 are SGDLS and YYNGEE. V dropped 0 bases and J dropped 7; count of bases not matched to a gene: 6. Looking up the rest from reference TRBV9 and TRBJ2-1 gives the full variable domain: DSGVTQTPKHLITATGQRVTLRCSPRSGDLSVYWYQQSLDQGLQFLIQYYNGEERAKGNILERFSAQQFPDLHSELNLSSLELGDSALYFCASSVAAGGKNEQFFGPGTRLTVL.

This chain links TRBV29-1 with TRBJ1-1; a possible D gene is TRBD1 (5 bases). This CDR3 is built from 13 residues. CDR1 is SQVTM, CDR2 ANQGSEA, per germline. Deletions cut 3 bases from V and 2 bases from J, with 10 bases between. CDR3 protein: CSVDQGLNTEAFF. The CDR3 DNA reads as TGCAGCGTTGACCAGGGTTTAAACACTGAAGCTTTCTTT.

This clonotype was observed a handful of times. The rearrangement uses TRBV4-3 and TRBJ1-1; D is undetermined. The CDR3 runs 15 residues. With 0 bases removed from V and 1 base from J, the gap between germline ends came to 9 bases. Germline V gene data show CDR1 as LGHNA and CDR2 as YSLEER. CDR3 sequence reads: CASSQDPRRNTEAFF. CDR3 bases: TGCGCCAGCAGCCAAGACCCCAGGAGGAACACTGAAGCTTTCTTT.

V gene TRBV5-6 combines with J gene TRBJ1-4; 7 bases fit TRBD1. The V gene end was trimmed by 3 bases and the J gene end by 8 bases; junction bases not matched to a gene: 10. CDR1 and CDR2 (germline): SGHDT, YYEEEE. The CDR3 spans 15 residues. The CDR3 spells CASSSQQGLWEKLFF. CDR3 bases: TGTGCCAGCAGCTCCCAACAGGGGCTGTGGGAAAAACTGTTTTTT.

This rearrangement joins TRBV27 to TRBJ1-5; TRBD1 is a possible D gene (6 bases). This CDR3 spans 13 amino acids. Looked up from germline, CDR1 is MNHEY and CDR2 is SMNVEV (reference sequence). V lost 5 bases and J 9 bases, leaving 14 bases between the germline ends. The CDR3 spells CASSPTGYWPQHF. CDR3 sequence (DNA): TGTGCCAGCAGTCCTACAGGGTACTGGCCCCAGCATTTT.

The chain uses TRBV9 and TRBJ1-1; 11 nucleotides line up with TRBD1. After removal of 0 bases from V and 0 bases from J, the junction contained 1 base not matched to a gene. The CDR3 loop spans 16 amino acids. The germline V gene encodes CDR1 SGDLS and CDR2 YYNGEE. The CDR3 sequence is CASSVEGQGVNTEAFF. Written as DNA, the CDR3 is TGTGCCAGCAGCGTAGAGGGACAGGGGGTGAACACTGAAGCTTTCTTT.